The source of this T cell receptor beta chain is a study of T cells in Graves' hyperthyroidism and ophthalmopathy (dated by TCRdb to the late 2010s). In the study overall: Peripheral blood samples were taken at initial diagnosis, before any treatment was given. After sampling, hyperthyroidism patients received methimazole starting at 30 mg daily, and ophthalmopathy patients received high-dose intravenous methylprednisolone. TCR Vbeta CDR3 sequencing of 135 peripheral blood samples (over 40 ophthalmopathy, 75 to 85 hyperthyroidism and approximately 17 progressor patients) is reported in the paper. To identify distinguishing TCR V-J signatures, a discovery cohort of some 99 patients was used, comprising roughly 45 with Graves' ophthalmopathy and some 60 with stable Graves' hyperthyroidism. For training and testing, the 80 to 100 patients in the discovery cohort were randomly divided in a 7:3 ratio. In addition, the study compared T-cell repertoires in thyroid tissue and in blood from 6 or 7 Graves' hyperthyroidism patients. Whether ophthalmopathy could be predicted prospectively was tested in an independent validation cohort made up of approximately 19 hyperthyroidism patients plus 17 patients who later progressed to ophthalmopathy. Study-level results and caveats: Most expanded thyroid clonotypes (frequency above 0.001) were also found in blood, which suggests that blood repertoires may mirror thyroid immune responses. Sample size was not statistically predetermined, and blinding of investigators to group allocation was not performed. Ophthalmopathy was separated from stable hyperthyroidism by a 13 V-J signature model, with about 86% sensitivity and just over 81% specificity obtained in cross-validation and 80%/75% obtained in testing. In validation, the model predicted progression to ophthalmopathy with over 65% sensitivity and roughly 75% specificity, a median of 6.5 months before onset.

Cut back by 5 bases and 0 bases, the V and J ends lie 10 bases apart. The germline V gene yields MNHNS for CDR1 and SASEGT for CDR2. From the cysteine through the phenylalanine, the CDR3 covers 14 amino acids. Here the CDR3 DNA is all that survives: 42 bases in frame from base 1. Ophthalmopathy patients had moderately to severely active disease, Clinical Activity Score of at least 3, NOSPECS grade of at least 4, and duration under 3 months. Patients with uncontrolled infections, other autoimmune diseases, pregnancy or lactation were excluded. Clinical symptoms, serum thyroxine and TRAb, thyroid ultrasound, and orbital computed tomography formed the basis for the diagnoses. PBMCs were separated from roughly 10 ml of fresh peripheral blood using Ficoll-Paque density gradient centrifugation. Trizol reagent was used to extract total RNA, and RNA quality was then checked on an Agilent 2100 Bioanalyzer.

This clonotype was seen at least ten times. This clone's antigen is unknown. No much larger clone is present one base from it, and per-base qualities are unavailable. TCR beta CDR3 regions were amplified from RNA transcripts. A first-round RT-PCR of the TCR CDR3 used the HTBI primer set with the Qiagen OneStep RT-PCR kit. The libraries were constructed in a second round of multiplex PCR and then size-selected and purified. Sequencing of the libraries was done on an Illumina HiSeq2000 using paired-end 100 bp reads. The authors' analysis ran thus. SOAPnuke was used to process the raw data, removing reads that contained adapters or uncalled bases, had a mean Phred below 15, or lacked an exact match to the constant primer or identifier. COPE v1.2.5 was used to merge high-quality paired reads, and clonotypes were defined as unique nucleotide sequences. MiTCR v1.1 was used to align the clonotypes against IMGT TRBV, TRBD and TRBJ reference segments. Analysis was restricted to V-J combinations with a frequency above 0.0001, which covered about 99% of repertoires. The TCS score was defined as F50 (clonal expansion) divided by E x V (chaos), with BLOSUM62-based TCRdist calculated between CDR3 peptides within each V-J. Welch's t-statistics and random forest reduced 450 to 600 V-J features to 10 to 15, which were used in a naive Bayes classifier (R e1071). TCRdb redid the processing of the public reads, applying fastp at Q25 and MiXCR, and retained in-frame beta chains. Duplicate CDR3 protein sequences are folded into a single record with the most common DNA and genes. The V and J calls and clone size come from TCRdb's table, not from the authors' own analysis. Counted in this sample were approximately 410,000 distinct CDR3 sequences; roughly 14% of them appeared once. The ten largest clones capture over 10% of the sample.

The rearranged chain carries TRBV6-1 and TRBJ2-5, with the D gene not confidently named. The sequenced material came from blood. This receptor was identified in a man between 18 and 29 years old with Graves' ophthalmopathy. The DNA is as follows: TGTGCCAGCAGTCCCTCCAGGTACCAAGAGACCCAGTACTTC. This yields the protein CASSPSRYQETQYF.